The present T cell receptor (beta chain) was sequenced within a study of cytomegalovirus exposure and HLA in healthy donors. Study-wide results and limits: Certain sequence variants were highly shared and formed a cluster, and this cluster was likely a sequencing artifact. TCR beta chains associated with HLA were, in a later analysis, more clonally expanded than equally common others. Per a later analysis, 18,000 or so TCR beta sequences showed association with HLA alleles at 0.05 false discovery rate.

The CDR3 has 14 amino acids. Germline-derived CDR1 and CDR2 are SEHNR and FQNEAQ (reference sequence). V gave up 2 bases and J gave up 3 bases, with 10 bases separating them. Despite likely unrecorded immune exposures, the donors were nominally healthy at the time of sampling. Details on this clone: Its antigen is unknown.

The PCR ran on 60 Vbeta and 13 Jbeta primers. TCRdb keeps only in-frame clones here, not all; method: immunoSEQ multiplex PCR. The table lists about 150,000 clones, 80% of them singletons. Sequencing used PBMCs. The chain joins TRBV7-9 to TRBJ1-1, with D possibly matching TRBD1 (5 bases). The receptor was derived from a young man in good health and CMV-seropositive. CDR3: CASSLQGGHTEAFF. In nucleotides, the CDR3 is TGTGCCAGCAGCTTACAGGGAGGTCACACTGAAGCTTTCTTT.